The clone carrying this T cell receptor beta chain showed up just a few times. This sample stems from a study of blood T cells in healthy people across ages. Sample-barcoded 5' priming and a J-beta primer mix drove a second PCR of about 6 to 11 cycles. MiXCR was run by TCRdb on the 5' RACE reads, yielding one entry per CDR3 protein. The sample holds 1.5 million to 2 million distinct CDR3 sequences; 28% are singletons and the top ten take approximately 7.7%. Looked up from germline, CDR1 is SNHLY and CDR2 is FYNNEI. V lost 5 bases, J lost 5 bases, and 10 bases lay in between. The CDR3 totals 14 residues.

Sequenced: blood. The TCR originated in a woman aged 25-40 years in good health. This sequence joins TRBV2 and TRBJ1-6, with a possible D match to TRBD1 (6 bases). The CDR3, as DNA: TGTGCCAGCAGTCGCAACAGGGATAATTCACCCCTCCACTTT. Protein product: CASSRNRDNSPLHF.